The rows below give T cell receptor beta chains drawn from one sample of a study of blood T cell repertoires in COVID-19. Generated by immunoSEQ multiplex PCR, the TCRdb table keeps only in-frame clones and is missing some. This sample has about 60,000 clones, with just over 85% found just once. Sequencing was performed on peripheral blood. The receptors were sampled from a man in his 60s with acute or convalescent COVID-19. The CDR3 runs from the conserved cysteine through the conserved F or W. D genes are given only for firm matches. Not every row has a clone size; where given, it reads once, few, many or a size class.

d_gene	v_gene	abundance	j_gene	CDR3aa	CDR3nt
-	TRBV3-1/TRBV3-2	once	TRBJ1-3	CASSQHGTPPSGNTIYF	TGTGCCAGCAGCCAACATGGGACACCACCATCTGGAAACACCATATATTTT
TRBD2	TRBV5-8	-	TRBJ2-3	CASPGTSALDTQYF	TGTGCCAGCCCCGGGACTAGCGCCCTAGATACGCAGTATTTT
TRBD1	TRBV24-1	-	TRBJ1-5	CATSDSDRGGNQPQHF	TGTGCCACCAGTGACAGCGACAGGGGTGGCAATCAGCCCCAGCATTTT
-	TRBV5-1	-	TRBJ2-5	CASSLNVPGETQYF	TGCGCCAGCAGCTTGAATGTCCCCGGAGAGACCCAGTACTTC
TRBD1	TRBV28	-	TRBJ1-2	CAISDRVRDYTF	TGTGCCATCTCGGACAGGGTCCGTGACTACACCTTC
TRBD1	TRBV10-3	-	TRBJ2-7	CAISEDRGRSYEQYF	TGTGCCATCAGTGAGGACAGGGGGAGGTCCTACGAGCAGTACTTC
TRBD2	TRBV7-9	-	TRBJ2-3	CASSLSGNTDTQYF	TGTGCCAGCAGCCTTAGCGGGAACACAGATACGCAGTATTTT
TRBD2	TRBV6-5	-	TRBJ2-3	CASSYGSGRTDTQYF	TGTGCCAGCAGTTATGGTAGCGGGAGGACAGATACGCAGTATTTT
-	TRBV19	-	TRBJ2-3	CASKGTFTSTDTQYF	TGTGCCAGCAAGGGGACATTCACTAGCACAGATACGCAGTATTTT
-	TRBV21-1	-	TRBJ2-3	CASSKVAGGGSTDTQYF	TGTGCCAGCAGCAAAGTGGCCGGCGGGGGGAGCACAGATACGCAGTATTTT
-	TRBV11-2	-	TRBJ1-3	CASSLLPTGAREVRNTIYF	TGTGCCAGCAGCCTACTACCGACCGGGGCCAGGGAGGTCAGAAACACCATATATTTT
TRBD1	TRBV15	-	TRBJ2-7	CATSRDRQGASHEQYF	TGTGCCACCAGCAGAGATAGGCAGGGGGCTTCCCACGAGCAGTACTTC
-	TRBV25-1	-	TRBJ2-2	CASSSFLGSRWNTGELFF	TGTGCCAGCAGTTCCTTCCTCGGGAGCCGGTGGAACACCGGGGAGCTGTTTTTT
-	TRBV5-1	-	TRBJ2-3	CASSLGSSTDTQYF	TGCGCCAGCAGCTTGGGTAGCAGCACAGATACGCAGTATTTT
TRBD1	TRBV29-1	-	TRBJ2-1	CSARSAGGKNEQFF	TGCAGCGCCCGGTCGGCAGGGGGTAAGAATGAGCAGTTCTTC
TRBD2	TRBV29-1	-	TRBJ2-2	CSVEAGGHPGELFF	TGCAGCGTTGAAGCGGGAGGCCACCCCGGGGAGCTGTTTTTT
TRBD1	TRBV28	-	TRBJ2-2	CASSFLGQGPTGELFF	TGTGCCAGCAGTTTTCTGGGACAGGGTCCCACCGGGGAGCTGTTTTTT
TRBD2	TRBV30	-	TRBJ2-1	CAWSSGGGYNEQFF	TGTGCCTGGAGTTCCGGGGGGGGATACAATGAGCAGTTCTTC
TRBD2	TRBV7-6	-	TRBJ2-5	CASSSPGAGGETQYF	TGTGCCAGCAGCTCCCCAGGAGCGGGAGGAGAGACCCAGTACTTC
TRBD1	TRBV19	-	TRBJ1-3	CASSWDRASGNTIYF	TGTGCCAGTAGTTGGGACAGGGCCTCTGGAAACACCATATATTTT
TRBD1	TRBV28	-	TRBJ2-7	CASSFLPGQGARLEQYF	TGTGCCAGCAGTTTTTTGCCCGGACAGGGGGCGCGACTCGAGCAGTACTTC
TRBD1	TRBV19	-	TRBJ2-6	CASSPSGTGVAGANVLTF	TGTGCCAGTAGTCCATCCGGGACAGGGGTAGCTGGGGCCAACGTCCTGACTTTC
TRBD1	TRBV10-1	-	TRBJ2-7	CASSPTGQGFIGQYF	TGCGCCAGCAGCCCGACAGGACAGGGTTTCATTGGGCAGTACTTC
-	TRBV28	-	TRBJ1-5	CASSTGGYQPQHF	TGTGCCAGCAGTACGGGGGGCTATCAGCCCCAGCATTTT
-	TRBV5-1	-	TRBJ2-3	CASRVGGAERLTDTQYF	TGCGCCAGCAGAGTGGGGGGGGCCGAGAGACTTACAGATACGCAGTATTTT
-	TRBV19	-	TRBJ1-1	CASSPRGGGEAFF	TGTGCCAGTAGTCCCCGAGGGGGGGGTGAAGCTTTCTTT
-	TRBV5-1	-	TRBJ2-3	CASSPEGLNTDTQYF	TGCGCCAGCAGCCCGGAGGGACTCAACACAGATACGCAGTATTTT
-	TRBV6-5	-	TRBJ2-7	CASRPGVSGSLQYF	TGTGCCAGCAGGCCAGGGGTCAGTGGTTCGCTGCAGTACTTC
TRBD2	TRBV18	-	TRBJ2-1	CASSPTLAGNNEQFF	TGTGCCAGCTCACCAACACTAGCGGGGAACAATGAGCAGTTCTTC
-	TRBV3-1/TRBV3-2	-	TRBJ2-1	CASSQTSNGEQFF	TGTGCCAGCAGCCAGACTAGTAACGGTGAGCAGTTCTTC
TRBD1	TRBV6-6	-	TRBJ1-2	CASSYARDRVTGGYTF	TGTGCCAGCAGTTACGCCCGGGACAGGGTTACGGGTGGCTACACCTTC